Below, 11 T cell receptor beta chains from the same sample are listed, as sequenced in a study of shared clonotypes between healthy human individuals. CD45RO-negative cells were positively selected for CCR7, leaving out terminally differentiated effector memory CD45RA+ cells. Sequencing was performed with immunoSEQ multiplex PCR; in TCRdb, only in-frame clones are kept and a portion is missing. The sample lists a few million clones, about 93% occurring once. Sequenced material: naive CD8+ T cells from PBMCs. Receptors originate from a man between 18 and 29 years old in good health. Some clones in this sample may be carry-over from other donors' samples.

The chain joins TRBV27 to TRBJ1-2; 7 bases fit TRBD1. V shed 6 bases and J 5 bases; nucleotides not matched to a gene: 9. Germline assignment: CDR1 MNHEY and CDR2 SMNVEV (reference sequence). The CDR3 has 14 residues. The CDR3 region is CASRPWDSLYGYTF. The CDR3 region has the DNA TGTGCCAGCAGACCCTGGGACAGCCTATATGGCTACACCTTC.

Notes on this clone: This sample includes further DNA sequences coding for the same CDR3. The chain carries TRBV7-9 and TRBJ2-7, with a possible D match to TRBD1 (6 bases). Germline V CDR1 and CDR2: SEHNR, FQNEAQ (reference sequence). The CDR3 is made up of 12 amino acids. Trimming took off 5 bases at V and 4 bases at J, with 9 bases between the two ends. The CDR3 region is CASSVRGYEQYF. CDR3 in DNA: TGTGCCAGCAGCGTCAGGGGTTACGAGCAGTACTTC.

The V and J genes are TRBV7-9 and TRBJ2-1, with 8 bases lining up with TRBD2. Germline V gene lookup returns CDR1 SEHNR and CDR2 FQNEAQ (reference sequence). V shed 7 bases, J shed 5 bases, and the junction held 10 bases outside the gene matches. The CDR3 loop spans 15 amino acids. The CDR3 sequence is CASTPTSGIDNEQFF. For the CDR3, the DNA is TGTGCCAGCACCCCCACTAGCGGAATCGACAATGAGCAGTTCTTC.

A note on this clone: Other DNA variants within this sample encode the same CDR3. The V call is TRBV27, the J call TRBJ1-1; a weak D match, TRBD1 (5 bases). CDR3 length equals 11 residues. Trimming removed 5 bases at V and 4 bases at J, with 5 bases between. Germline loops: CDR1 MNHEY, CDR2 SMNVEV (reference sequence). The CDR3 sequence: CASSGGTEAFF. The CDR3 DNA is TGTGCCAGCAGTGGGGGCACTGAAGCTTTCTTT.

The chain joins TRBV27 to TRBJ1-1; TRBD1 might be the D (5 bases). Trimming took off 1 base at V and 1 base at J, with 10 bases between the two ends. Germline V gene sequence: CDR1 MNHEY, CDR2 SMNVEV (reference sequence). The CDR3 has 15 residues. The CDR3 loop reads CASSLFQGRNTEAFF. As DNA, the CDR3 is TGTGCCAGCAGTTTATTTCAGGGAAGGAACACTGAAGCTTTCTTT.

This chain connects TRBV6-1 to TRBJ2-3; D assignment may be TRBD1 or TRBD2 (5 bases each). CDR1 and CDR2 (germline): MNHNS, SASEGT. The CDR3 consists of 15 residues. Trimming pared 2 bases from V and 5 bases from J, leaving 14 bases between. The DNA for the CDR3 is TGTGCCAGCAGTGAACGCGTAGTGAGGGGAGATACGCAGTATTTT. Translated, it gives CASSERVVRGDTQYF.

This clone occurred a few times. The chain has TRBV29-1 and TRBJ1-2; D is ambiguous. The CDR3 has 12 residues. With 8 bases removed from V and 2 bases from J, the gap between germline ends came to 12 bases. Per the germline V gene, CDR1 is SQVTM and CDR2 is ANQGSEA. The CDR3 DNA reads as TGCAGCTCACGGACCGAGAACTATGGCTACACCTTC. Protein product: CSSRTENYGYTF.

The count of this clone is one. The chain employs TRBV2 and TRBJ1-1; 7 bases agree with TRBD1. The germline V gene has CDR1 SNHLY and CDR2 FYNNEI. The CDR3 extends over 16 amino acids. V gave up 8 bases and J gave up 4 bases; unmatched junction bases: 16. The CDR3 loop reads CASSDPRRQGGTEAFF. In nucleotides, the CDR3 is TGTGCCAGCTCTGACCCACGACGACAGGGTGGCACTGAAGCTTTCTTT. The full variable domain, with the rest looked up from reference TRBV2 and TRBJ1-1, is EPEVTQTPSHQVTQMGQEVILRCVPISNHLYFYWYRQILGQKVEFLVSFYNNEISEKSEIFDDQFSVERPDGSNFTLKIRSTKLEDSAMYFCASSDPRRQGGTEAFFGQGTRLTVV.

The genes are TRBV7-6 and TRBJ2-7, with 10 bases fitting TRBD2. The CDR3 loop spans 17 amino acids. Trimming cost V 4 bases and J 2 bases; bases outside gene matches: 11. CDR1 SGHVS and CDR2 FNYEAQ come from the germline V gene. The CDR3 nucleotides read TGTGCCAGCAGCTCCTCCCCGGGGCTAGCGGGAGCCTACGAGCAGTACTTC. It yields the protein CASSSSPGLAGAYEQYF.

V gene TRBV10-3 combines with J gene TRBJ2-7; a weak D match, TRBD1 (6 bases). Germline CDR1 is ENHRY and CDR2 is SYGVKD. The V end was cut by 3 bases, the J end by 2 bases, with 11 bases between. This CDR3 is built from 14 residues. CDR3 coding DNA: TGTGCCATCAGTGATGGGACATCCACCTACGAGCAGTACTTC. Protein product: CAISDGTSTYEQYF.

The chain uses TRBV27 and TRBJ2-7, with 10 bases identical to TRBD2. With 5 bases clipped from V and 3 bases from J, the junction kept 7 bases outside the gene matches. The CDR3 length is 15 residues. Germline V lookup: CDR1 MNHEY, CDR2 SMNVEV (reference sequence). The CDR3 sequence is CASSLTSGIIYEQYF. The CDR3 DNA reads TGTGCCAGCAGTCTAACTAGCGGGATTATCTACGAGCAGTACTTC.